These 17 T cell receptor beta chains share one sample of origin, sequenced in a study of T cell responses to AZD1222 COVID-19 vaccine. Sequencing was performed with immunoSEQ multiplex PCR; in TCRdb, only in-frame clones are kept and a portion is missing. The profile shows about 180,000 clones, roughly 94% of them singletons. Specimen: peripheral blood, collected 28 days after the second AZD1222 dose. Every receptor here comes from an adult who received the AZD1222 COVID-19 vaccine.

The sample holds one count of this clone. The V gene is TRBV7-9, the J gene TRBJ2-3; D is possibly TRBD2 (5 bases). Deletions cut 5 bases from V and 9 bases from J, with 15 bases between. CDR1 SEHNR and CDR2 FQNEAQ come from the germline V gene (reference sequence). This CDR3 spans 13 amino acids. CDR3 sequence: CASSLAEAGTQYF. The CDR3 DNA is TGTGCCAGCAGCCTTGCGGAGGCGGGCACGCAGTATTTT.

The V call is TRBV18, the J call TRBJ2-5; D gene unclear. V lost 3 bases, J lost 1 base, and 9 bases lay in between. The CDR3 loop spans 14 amino acids. Looked up from germline, CDR1 is KGHSH and CDR2 is LQKENI. The chain's CDR3 is CASSPALFQETQYF. CDR3 sequence (DNA): TGTGCCAGCTCACCCGCGTTGTTCCAAGAGACCCAGTACTTC.

This rearrangement joins TRBV28 to TRBJ1-2; D is possibly TRBD1 (5 bases). CDR1 is MDHEN, CDR2 SYDVKM, per germline. Trimming removed 7 bases at V and 4 bases at J, with 16 bases between. The CDR3 has 14 residues. This CDR3 is CASTLKMGPYGYTF. The CDR3 DNA sequence: TGTGCCAGCACCCTAAAGATGGGGCCCTATGGCTACACCTTC.

The V and J genes are TRBV4-2 and TRBJ2-7; 7 nucleotides match TRBD1. Trimming cost V 0 bases and J 5 bases; bases outside gene matches: 10. This CDR3 spans 16 amino acids. CDR1 LGHNA and CDR2 YNFKEQ come from the germline V gene. CDR3 region: CASSQDRTGARDEQYF. The CDR3 bases are TGTGCCAGCAGCCAAGACAGAACAGGGGCCCGAGACGAGCAGTACTTC.

The chain recombines TRBV9 with TRBJ1-4, with D perhaps matching TRBD1 (6 bases). CDR3 length: 18 residues. Trimming removed 2 bases from V and 7 bases from J, with 24 bases in between. Germline values: CDR1 SGDLS, CDR2 YYNGEE. CDR3 DNA: TGTGCCAGCAGCGTGAACTCCCAGACAGGCGCCGATGGTGAAAAACTGTTTTTT. Protein product: CASSVNSQTGADGEKLFF.

The chain recombines TRBV7-2 with TRBJ2-3; 13 bases line up with TRBD2. The V segment lost 6 bases and the J segment 5 bases; nucleotides outside the gene matches: 8. CDR3 length: 16 amino acids. Germline CDR1 and CDR2: SGHTA and FQGNSA. CDR3 nucleotide sequence: TGTGCCAGCAGTTTTACCCGACTAGCGGGGGGAGATACGCAGTATTTT. Its translation is CASSFTRLAGGDTQYF.

This sequence joins TRBV2 and TRBJ1-5, with TRBD1 matching 10 bases. V shed 7 bases, J shed 7 bases, and the junction held 7 bases outside the gene matches. Per the germline V gene, CDR1 is SNHLY and CDR2 is FYNNEI. The CDR3 contains 14 residues. The CDR3 region is CASMPGQGSQPQHF. CDR3 coding DNA: TGTGCCAGCATGCCGGGACAGGGGAGCCAGCCCCAGCATTTT.

As for this clone: The identical CDR3 is also encoded by other nucleotide sequences in the sample. The DNA for the CDR3 is TGTGCCAGTAGTTTTACAGGGAACACTGAAGCTTTCTTT. Translating it yields CASSFTGNTEAFF. The chain employs TRBV19 and TRBJ1-1; a possible D gene is TRBD1 (5 bases). Trimming stripped 5 bases from V and 1 base from J, with 8 bases between. Germline CDR1 LNHDA, CDR2 SQIVND (reference sequence). The CDR3 length is 13 residues.

The rearrangement links TRBV29-1 to TRBJ1-3, with D perhaps TRBD1 (5 bases). The CDR3 is 14 amino acids. CDR1 and CDR2 from the germline V gene are SQVTM and ANQGSEA. Trimming removed 6 bases from V and 4 bases from J, with 16 bases in between. DNA of the CDR3: TGCAGCGTCAAACCCGGGGGTCGGGGAAACACCATATATTTT. Amino acids: CSVKPGGRGNTIYF.

J is TRBJ2-7 and V is TRBV29-1, with D perhaps assigned TRBD1 or TRBD2 (5 bases each). V was shortened by 3 bases and J by 5 bases, with 11 bases between the two germline ends. This CDR3 region has 12 residues. Germline V lookup: CDR1 SQVTM, CDR2 ANQGSEA. The CDR3 here is CSVEGGGDEQYF. The CDR3 DNA sequence: TGCAGCGTTGAGGGTGGGGGTGACGAGCAGTACTTC.

The chain combines TRBV3-1 (or the pseudogene TRBV3-2) with TRBJ1-5; D is possibly TRBD1 (6 bases). Germline CDR1 reads LGHDT; CDR2 reads YNNKEL (reference sequence). Between the trimmed V and J ends, which lost 8 bases and 6 bases, there was a span of 14 bases. The CDR3 is 13 amino acids. The CDR3, as DNA: TGTGCCAGCGGCAACAGGGACGGTCAGCCCCAGCATTTT. Its protein product is CASGNRDGQPQHF.

CDR3 nucleotide sequence: TGTGCCAGTAGTGAACACCTGAACACTGAAGCTTTCTTT. This sequence encodes CASSEHLNTEAFF. This rearrangement joins TRBV19 to TRBJ1-1; D is unresolved. V was clipped by 5 bases and J by 0 bases, with 7 bases between them. CDR3 length equals 13 residues. Per the germline V gene, CDR1 is LNHDA and CDR2 is SQIVND (reference sequence).

The DNA of the CDR3 is TGCGCCAGCAGTGCCCCAGCCTCCTACGAGCAGTACTTC. Residues: CASSAPASYEQYF. This chain joins TRBV10-1 and TRBJ2-7; D unresolved. Trimming took 4 bases from V and 0 from J, leaving 7 bases between them. Germline V CDR1 and CDR2: WNHNN, SYGVQD (reference sequence). The CDR3 loop spans 13 amino acids.

V usage is TRBV5-6 and J usage is TRBJ2-7, with D possibly TRBD2 on 6 matching bases. Germline V gene data show CDR1 as SGHDT and CDR2 as YYEEEE. The V and J ends lost 3 bases and 0 bases respectively, with 10 bases between them. This CDR3 comprises 14 residues. CDR3 sequence reads: CASSSAGFSYEQYF. CDR3 coding DNA: TGTGCCAGCAGCTCTGCGGGATTCTCCTACGAGCAGTACTTC.

The chain employs TRBV28 and TRBJ1-1; D is unclear. Germline lookup yields CDR1 MDHEN and CDR2 SYDVKM. CDR3 length: 11 residues. V lost 7 bases and J 5 bases, leaving 8 bases between the germline ends. CDR3 in amino acids: CASKGRTEAFF. The CDR3 bases are TGTGCCAGCAAAGGGCGGACTGAAGCTTTCTTT.

The sample holds one count of this clone. The rearrangement links TRBV6-5 to TRBJ2-6; 7 bases match TRBD1. The CDR3 has 15 residues. The germline gives CDR1 MNHEY, CDR2 SVGAGI. The DNA of the CDR3 is TGTGGGAGTGGCAGGGGGATCTCCGGGGCCAACGTCCTGACTTTC. The encoded protein is CGSGRGISGANVLTF.

This sequence joins TRBV7-8 and TRBJ2-2; TRBD2 matches 9 bases. This CDR3 comprises 17 residues. Trimming removed 2 bases from V and 1 base from J; junction bases left unmatched: 5. The V gene's germline CDR1 is SGHVS and CDR2 FQNEAQ. The CDR3 region is CASSLFPSGVNTGELFF. The DNA of the CDR3 is TGTGCCAGCAGCTTATTTCCTAGCGGGGTGAACACCGGGGAGCTGTTTTTT.